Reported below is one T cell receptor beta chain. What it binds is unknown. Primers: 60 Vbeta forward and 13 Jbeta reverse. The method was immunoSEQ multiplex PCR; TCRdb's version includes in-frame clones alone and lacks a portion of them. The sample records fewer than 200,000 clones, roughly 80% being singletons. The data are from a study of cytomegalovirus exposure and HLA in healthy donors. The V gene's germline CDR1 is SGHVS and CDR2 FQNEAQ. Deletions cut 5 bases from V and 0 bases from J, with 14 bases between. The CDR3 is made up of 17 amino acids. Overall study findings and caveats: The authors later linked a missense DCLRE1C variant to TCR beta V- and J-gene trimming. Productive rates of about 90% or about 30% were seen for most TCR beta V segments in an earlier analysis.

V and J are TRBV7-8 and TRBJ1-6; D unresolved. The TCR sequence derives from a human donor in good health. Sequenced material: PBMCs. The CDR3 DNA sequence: TGTGCCAGCAGCCCCCGAGGACTTAGCTCCTATAATTCACCCCTCCACTTT. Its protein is CASSPRGLSSYNSPLHF.